Following are 2 T cell receptor beta chains from one sample sequenced in a study of cytomegalovirus exposure and HLA in healthy donors. PCR involved 60 Vbeta and 13 Jbeta primers. Repertoires were generated with immunoSEQ multiplex PCR, while TCRdb's copy carries only in-frame clones and drops some. This table has around 69,000 clones, approximately 67% appearing once. The sample taken for sequencing was PBMCs. These receptors originate from a man in his forties or fifties in good health and CMV-seropositive.

This clone was observed a handful of times. The gene calls are TRBV6-5 and TRBJ1-2; the D is unclear. The V and J ends lost 0 bases and 4 bases respectively, with 9 bases between them. The CDR3 consists of 14 residues. Germline V gene lookup returns CDR1 MNHEY and CDR2 SVGAGI. In DNA, the CDR3 is TGTGCCAGCAGTTACTCATCGGAGATCTATGGCTACACCTTC. As protein: CASSYSSEIYGYTF.

This chain joins TRBV29-1 and TRBJ1-1; D is possibly TRBD1 (6 bases). The germline V gene has CDR1 SQVTM and CDR2 ANQGSEA. The CDR3 runs 13 residues. V was shortened by 7 bases and J by 1 base, with 13 bases between the two germline ends. In DNA form, the CDR3 reads TGCAGCGCGTGGGGGCAGAAGAACACTGAAGCTTTCTTT. It is translated as CSAWGQKNTEAFF. Full variable domain (remainder filled in from reference TRBV29-1 and TRBJ1-1): SAVISQKPSRDICQRGTSLTIQCQVDSQVTMMFWYRQQPGQSLTLIATANQGSEATYESGFVIDKFPISRPNLTFSTLTVSNMSPEDSSIYLCSAWGQKNTEAFFGQGTRLTVV.